This T cell receptor beta chain was found in a study of monozygotic twins with inflammatory bowel disease. Germline V gene lookup returns CDR1 LNHDA and CDR2 SQIVND (reference sequence). The CDR3 consists of 13 residues. TCRdb reanalyzed the 5' RACE reads, giving one entry per CDR3 protein sequence and no DNA. The sample table includes tens of thousands of distinct CDR3 sequences. This TCR was recovered from a human donor with ulcerative colitis or Crohn's disease, or a healthy co-twin of an affected twin (not recorded which). The chain employs TRBV19 and TRBJ2-1. Sequenced input: blood. The CDR3 here is CASSTGSYNEQFF. Drawing the rest from reference TRBV19 and TRBJ2-1, the complete variable domain is DGGITQSPKYLFRKEGQNVTLSCEQNLNHDAMYWYRQDPGQGLRLIYYSQIVNDFQKGDIAEGYSVSREKKESFPLTVTSAQKNPTAFYLCASSTGSYNEQFFGPGTRLTVL.